The clone carrying this T cell receptor (beta chain) occurred a few times. The antigen remains unidentified. The data stem from a study of CD8+CD57+ T cells in acquired aplastic anemia. Study at large: The DNA of sorted CD4+ and CD8+ cells averaged 3.2 ug.

The V gene's germline CDR1 is SGHVS and CDR2 FQNEAQ. CDR3 length equals 15 residues. The junction had 7 bases not matched to a gene; V was cut back by 5 bases and J by 1 base. Sequencing was done on patients that had shown CD8+CD57+ cell expansion by flow cytometry. The enrolled patients all had severe acquired aplastic anemia. None of the patients had been given any therapy when their blood was sampled. General observations from the study: Patients and controls turned out to have some 30 CD8+ CDR3 sequences in common.

The template for TCR beta VDJ and CDR3 sequence profiling was genomic DNA. TCRdb ran MiXCR on the reads and lists one entry per CDR3 protein. The data show under 250,000 distinct CDR3 sequences, 65% seen once. Sequenced material: sorted CD4+, CD8+, or CD8+CD57+ T cells (not recorded which) from PBMCs. The TCR originated in a human donor with aplastic anemia. The chain has TRBV7-8 and TRBJ1-1; 7 bases map to TRBD1. The CDR3 nucleotides read TGTGCCAGCAGCGCTAACAGGGGTGGGAACACTGAAGCTTTCTTT. Translated, it gives CASSANRGGNTEAFF.